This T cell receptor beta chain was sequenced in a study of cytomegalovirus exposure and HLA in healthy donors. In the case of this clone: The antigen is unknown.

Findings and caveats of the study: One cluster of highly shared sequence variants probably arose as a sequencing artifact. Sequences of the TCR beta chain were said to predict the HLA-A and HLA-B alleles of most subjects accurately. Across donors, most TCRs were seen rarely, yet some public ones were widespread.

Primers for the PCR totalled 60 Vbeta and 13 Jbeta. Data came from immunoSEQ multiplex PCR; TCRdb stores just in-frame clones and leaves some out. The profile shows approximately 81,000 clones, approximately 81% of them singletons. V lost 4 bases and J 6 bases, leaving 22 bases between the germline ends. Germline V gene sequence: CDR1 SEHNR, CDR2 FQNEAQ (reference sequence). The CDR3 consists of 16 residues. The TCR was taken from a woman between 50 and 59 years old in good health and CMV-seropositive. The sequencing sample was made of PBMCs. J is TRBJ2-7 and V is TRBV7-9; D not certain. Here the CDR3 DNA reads TGTGCCAGCAGCTCTGATGGCAGTTCCTACTCGGGCGAGCAGTACTTC. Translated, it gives CASSSDGSSYSGEQYF. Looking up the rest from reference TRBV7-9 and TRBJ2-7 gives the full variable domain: DTGVSQNPRHKITKRGQNVTFRCDPISEHNRLYWYRQTLGQGPEFLTYFQNEAQLEKSRLLSDRFSAERPKGSFSTLEIQRTEQGDSAMYLCASSSDGSSYSGEQYFGPGTRLTVT.